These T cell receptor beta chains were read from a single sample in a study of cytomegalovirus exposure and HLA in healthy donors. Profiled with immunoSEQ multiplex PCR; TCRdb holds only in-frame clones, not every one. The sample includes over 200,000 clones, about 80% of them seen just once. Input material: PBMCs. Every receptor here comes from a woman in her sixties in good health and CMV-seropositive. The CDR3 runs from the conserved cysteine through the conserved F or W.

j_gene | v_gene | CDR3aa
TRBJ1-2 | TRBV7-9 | CASSSSTGGYYGYTF
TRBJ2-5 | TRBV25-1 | CASSERLAGDETQYF
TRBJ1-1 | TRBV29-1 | CSARLNTEAFF
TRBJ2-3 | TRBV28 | CASSPPGQGVDAQYF
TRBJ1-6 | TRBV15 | CATSRDRGLGSPLHF
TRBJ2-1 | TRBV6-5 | CASSRTSLSQDEQFF
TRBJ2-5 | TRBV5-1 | CASSSQGPGTSGGTQYF
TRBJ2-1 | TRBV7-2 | CASSRTQGLEQFF
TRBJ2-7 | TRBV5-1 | CASSLGYSGNYEQYF
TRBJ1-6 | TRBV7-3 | CASSLSGTGSPLHF
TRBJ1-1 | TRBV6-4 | CASNKSDRNTEAFF
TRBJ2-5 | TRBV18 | CASSRQETQYF
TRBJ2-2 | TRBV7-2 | CASSPHRGLAGTGELFF
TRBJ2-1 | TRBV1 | CTSSPGGPPEANEQFF
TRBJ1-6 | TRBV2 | CASSAGTRDSPLHF
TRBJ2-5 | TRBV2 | CASSADREYQETQYF
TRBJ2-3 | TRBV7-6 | CASSLGQGGLTDTQYF
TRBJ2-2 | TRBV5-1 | CASSLGLAVTVNTGELFF
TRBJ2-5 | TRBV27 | CASSREVRGTQYF
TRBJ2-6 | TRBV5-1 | CASSLRNPGANVLTF
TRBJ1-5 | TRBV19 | CASSIDSTGGGYQPQHF
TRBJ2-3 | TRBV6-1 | CASSEASGRSTDTQYF
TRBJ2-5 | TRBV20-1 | CSARGQETQYF
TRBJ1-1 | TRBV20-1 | CSLSVNTEAFF
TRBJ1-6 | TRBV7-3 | CASSLEAGGYNSPLHF
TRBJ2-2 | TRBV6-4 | CASRGQSNTGELFF
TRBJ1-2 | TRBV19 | CASSIGTGAYYGYTF
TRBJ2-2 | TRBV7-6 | CASSLARDRGSGELFF
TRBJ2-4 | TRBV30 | CAWRGGLAKNIQYF
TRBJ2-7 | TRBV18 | CASSPGQGANSYEQYF
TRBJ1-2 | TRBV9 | CASSRDSNYGYTF
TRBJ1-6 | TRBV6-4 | CASSESGDNSPLHF
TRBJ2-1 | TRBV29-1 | CSVEGQGSSGPYNEQFF
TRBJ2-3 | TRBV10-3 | CAISEWGQGLDTQYF
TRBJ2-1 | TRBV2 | CASRGDFNEQFF
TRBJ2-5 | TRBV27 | CASIGCYRKDQETQYF
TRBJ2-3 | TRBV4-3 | CASSQASGLGTDTQYF
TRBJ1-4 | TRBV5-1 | CASSDPQGVSEKLFF
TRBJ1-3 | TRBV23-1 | CASRFTRDSLSPSSGNTIYF
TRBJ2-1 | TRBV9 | CASSAGEGEYSYNEQFF
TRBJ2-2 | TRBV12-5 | CASGLGQGSSGELFF
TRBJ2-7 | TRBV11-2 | CASSPLDGGQLEQYF
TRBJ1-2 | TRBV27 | CASSSGTTGVRGYTF
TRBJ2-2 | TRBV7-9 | CASSLRQGTGELFF
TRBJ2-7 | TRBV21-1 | CASIKQSRPYEQYF
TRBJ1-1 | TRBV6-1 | CASRRQNTEAFF
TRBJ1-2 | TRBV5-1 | CASSLVGPVDGYTF
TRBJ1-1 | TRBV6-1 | CASSESTGAMNTEAFF
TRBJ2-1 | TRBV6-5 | CASARTSYSYNEQFF
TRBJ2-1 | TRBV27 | CASSDPPAGGPYEQFF
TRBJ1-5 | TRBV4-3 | CASSQDPARQPQHF
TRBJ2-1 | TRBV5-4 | CASSGPGDYNEQFF
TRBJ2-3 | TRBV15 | CATRTPRTGMPTDTQYF
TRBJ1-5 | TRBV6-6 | CASSPGQGGGQPQHF
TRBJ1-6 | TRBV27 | CASSTWGSGEFGNSPLHF
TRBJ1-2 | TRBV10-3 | CAISPDGGNYGYTF
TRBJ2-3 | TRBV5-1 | CASSLQGVYTDTQYF
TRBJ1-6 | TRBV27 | CASSFRGPPSGNSPLHF
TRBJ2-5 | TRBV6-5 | CASSSQRTRQETQYF
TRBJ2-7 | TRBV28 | CASSFATGTGTHEQYF